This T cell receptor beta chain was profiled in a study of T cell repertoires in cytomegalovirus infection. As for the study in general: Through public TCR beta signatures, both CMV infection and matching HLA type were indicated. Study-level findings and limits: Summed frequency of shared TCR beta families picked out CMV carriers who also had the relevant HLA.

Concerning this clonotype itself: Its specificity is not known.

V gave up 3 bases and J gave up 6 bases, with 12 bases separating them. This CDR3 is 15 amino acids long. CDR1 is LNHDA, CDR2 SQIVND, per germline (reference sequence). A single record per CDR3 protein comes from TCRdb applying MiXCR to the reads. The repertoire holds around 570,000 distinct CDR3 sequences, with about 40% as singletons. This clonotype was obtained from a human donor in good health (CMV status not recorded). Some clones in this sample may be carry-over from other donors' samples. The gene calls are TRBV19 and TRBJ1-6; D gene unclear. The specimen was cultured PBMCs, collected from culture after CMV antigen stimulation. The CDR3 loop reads CASSIRRTANSPLHF. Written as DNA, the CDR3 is TGTGCCAGTAGTATCCGAAGGACTGCTAATTCACCCCTCCACTTT. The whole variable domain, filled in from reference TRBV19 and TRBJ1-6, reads DGGITQSPKYLFRKEGQNVTLSCEQNLNHDAMYWYRQDPGQGLRLIYYSQIVNDFQKGDIAEGYSVSREKKESFPLTVTSAQKNPTAFYLCASSIRRTANSPLHFGNGTRLTVT.